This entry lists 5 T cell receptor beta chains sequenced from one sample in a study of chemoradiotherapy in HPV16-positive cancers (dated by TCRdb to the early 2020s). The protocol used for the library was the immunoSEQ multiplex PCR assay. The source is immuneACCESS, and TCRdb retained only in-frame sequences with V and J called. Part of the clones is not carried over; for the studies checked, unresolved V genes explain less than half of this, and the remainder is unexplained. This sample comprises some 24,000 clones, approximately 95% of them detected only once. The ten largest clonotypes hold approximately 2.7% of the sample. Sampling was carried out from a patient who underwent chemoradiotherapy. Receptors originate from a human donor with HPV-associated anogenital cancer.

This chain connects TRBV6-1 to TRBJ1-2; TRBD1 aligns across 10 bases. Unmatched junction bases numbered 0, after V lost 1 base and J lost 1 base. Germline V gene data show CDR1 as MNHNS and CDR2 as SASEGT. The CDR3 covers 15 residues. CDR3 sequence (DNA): TGTGCCAGCAGTGAAGGGGACAGGGGTAACTATGGCTACACCTTC. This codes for CASSEGDRGNYGYTF.

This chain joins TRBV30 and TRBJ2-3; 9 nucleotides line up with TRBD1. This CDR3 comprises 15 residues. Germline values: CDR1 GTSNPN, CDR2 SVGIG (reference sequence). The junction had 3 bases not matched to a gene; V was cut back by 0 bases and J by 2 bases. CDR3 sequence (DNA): TGTGCCTGGAGTGTTCGGACAGGGGCCACAGATACGCAGTATTTT. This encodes CAWSVRTGATDTQYF. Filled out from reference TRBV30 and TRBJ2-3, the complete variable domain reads SQTIHQWPATLVQPVGSPLSLECTVEGTSNPNLYWYRQAAGRGLQLLFYSVGIGQISSEVPQNLSASRPQDRQFILSSKKLLLSDSGFYLCAWSVRTGATDTQYFGPGTRLTVL.

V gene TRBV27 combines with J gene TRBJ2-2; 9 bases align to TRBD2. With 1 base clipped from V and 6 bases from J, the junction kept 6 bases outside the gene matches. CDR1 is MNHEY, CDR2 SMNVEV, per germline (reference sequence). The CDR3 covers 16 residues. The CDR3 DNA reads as TGTGCCAGCAGTTTATATGCTAGCGGGGTATCCGGGGAGCTGTTTTTT. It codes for CASSLYASGVSGELFF.

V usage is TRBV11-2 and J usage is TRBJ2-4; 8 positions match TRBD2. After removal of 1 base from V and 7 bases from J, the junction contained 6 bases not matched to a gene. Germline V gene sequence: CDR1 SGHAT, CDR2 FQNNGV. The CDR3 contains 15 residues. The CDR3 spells CASSLAGGPRNIQYF. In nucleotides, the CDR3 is TGTGCCAGCAGCTTAGCGGGAGGGCCACGGAACATTCAGTACTTC.

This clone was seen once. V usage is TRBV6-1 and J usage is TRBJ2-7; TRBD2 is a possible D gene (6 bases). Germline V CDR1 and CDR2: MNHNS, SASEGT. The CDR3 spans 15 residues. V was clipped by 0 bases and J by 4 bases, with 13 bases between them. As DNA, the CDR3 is TGTGCCAGCAGTGAAGCGCCTGCGGGGACGTACGAGCAGTACTTC. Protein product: CASSEAPAGTYEQYF.